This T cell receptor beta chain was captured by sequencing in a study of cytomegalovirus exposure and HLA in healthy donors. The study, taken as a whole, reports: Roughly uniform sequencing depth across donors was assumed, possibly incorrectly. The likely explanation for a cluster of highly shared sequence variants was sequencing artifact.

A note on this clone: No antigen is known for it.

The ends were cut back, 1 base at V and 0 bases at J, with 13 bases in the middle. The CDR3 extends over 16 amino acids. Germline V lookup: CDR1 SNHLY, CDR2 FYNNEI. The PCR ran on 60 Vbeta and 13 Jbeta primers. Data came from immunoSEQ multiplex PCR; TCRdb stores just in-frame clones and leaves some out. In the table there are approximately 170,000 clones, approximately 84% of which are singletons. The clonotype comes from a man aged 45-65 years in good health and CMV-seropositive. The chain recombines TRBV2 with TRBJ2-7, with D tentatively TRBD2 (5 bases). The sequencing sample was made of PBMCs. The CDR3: CASSEGPLESSYEQYF. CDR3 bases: TGTGCCAGCAGTGAAGGACCACTAGAGAGCTCCTACGAGCAGTACTTC.